The next 29 T cell receptor beta chains were all read from a single sample in a study of a mutant IDH1 vaccine in newly diagnosed glioma. Time point of the sample: week 11, during vaccination. All doses held 300 ug of mutant IDH1 20-mer peptide, with topical imiquimod. The table came from immunoSEQ multiplex PCR; TCRdb's copy has only in-frame clones and leaves some out. This sample yields about 64,000 clones, of which about 81% are seen a single time; around 8.2% belongs to the top ten. Antigens for these TCRs are unknown. The sample in question was PBMCs, obtained from a glioma patient whose treatment included an IDH1 peptide vaccine. The receptors were sampled from a woman in her forties or fifties with glioma.

This chain joins TRBV7-9 and TRBJ1-1; unclear D gene. The length of the CDR3 is 14 residues. V lost 4 bases and J 0 bases, leaving 9 bases between the germline ends. CDR1 is SEHNR, CDR2 FQNEAQ, per germline (reference sequence). CDR3 nucleotide sequence: TGTGCCAGCAGCTCCCTTGGGATGAACACTGAAGCTTTCTTT. It translates to CASSSLGMNTEAFF.

The chain links TRBV9 to TRBJ1-1; 7 bases align to TRBD1. After removal of 0 bases from V and 7 bases from J, the junction contained 6 bases not matched to a gene. This CDR3 is built from 14 residues. Germline V lookup: CDR1 SGDLS, CDR2 YYNGEE. The CDR3 sequence: CASSVEQGKGEAFF. CDR3 nucleotide sequence: TGTGCCAGCAGCGTAGAACAGGGGAAAGGTGAAGCTTTCTTT. The entire variable domain, with the rest obtained from reference TRBV9 and TRBJ1-1, is as follows: DSGVTQTPKHLITATGQRVTLRCSPRSGDLSVYWYQQSLDQGLQFLIQYYNGEERAKGNILERFSAQQFPDLHSELNLSSLELGDSALYFCASSVEQGKGEAFFGQGTRLTVV.

V is TRBV7-6 and J is TRBJ2-7; TRBD1 is a possible D gene (6 bases). CDR1 SGHVS and CDR2 FNYEAQ come from the germline V gene. The CDR3 is 13 residues long. Trimming took 4 bases from V and 3 from J, leaving 10 bases between them. The CDR3 sequence: CASSSDSFYEQYF. The CDR3 nucleotides are TGTGCCAGCAGCTCGGACAGTTTCTACGAGCAGTACTTC.

The rearrangement joins TRBV5-6 to TRBJ2-5; D ambiguous. Looked up from germline, CDR1 is SGHDT and CDR2 is YYEEEE. Trimming took 0 bases from V and 5 from J, leaving 8 bases between them. The CDR3 is 13 amino acids. The CDR3 DNA sequence: TGTGCCAGCAGCTTGGCCCTGGGGGAGACCCAGTACTTC. It encodes CASSLALGETQYF.

V and J are TRBV25-1 and TRBJ2-1, with 8 bases identical to TRBD1. Germline V gene lookup returns CDR1 MGHDK and CDR2 SYGVNS. Trimming removed 5 bases from V and 1 base from J; junction bases left unmatched: 1. CDR3 size: 14 residues. The CDR3 protein is CASSTGGSYNEQFF. The DNA for the CDR3 is TGTGCCAGCAGTACAGGGGGGTCCTACAATGAGCAGTTCTTC.

This clone has a handful of counts. This rearrangement joins TRBV2 to TRBJ1-6; 7 positions agree with TRBD1. Germline-derived CDR1 and CDR2 are SNHLY and FYNNEI. CDR3 length equals 17 residues. J was trimmed by 4 bases and V by 1 base; bases with no gene match: 7. The CDR3 bases are TGTGCCAGCAGTGAAGGACAGGGACCCCGTTATAATTCACCCCTCCACTTT. Translation: CASSEGQGPRYNSPLHF. Full variable domain (remainder filled in from reference TRBV2 and TRBJ1-6): EPEVTQTPSHQVTQMGQEVILRCVPISNHLYFYWYRQILGQKVEFLVSFYNNEISEKSEIFDDQFSVERPDGSNFTLKIRSTKLEDSAMYFCASSEGQGPRYNSPLHFGNGTRLTVT.

This chain uses TRBV27 with TRBJ2-7; D is possibly TRBD2 (5 bases). The V and J ends lost 3 bases and 6 bases respectively, with 12 bases between them. Germline CDR1 and CDR2: MNHEY and SMNVEV (reference sequence). The CDR3 contains 13 residues. Written as DNA, the CDR3 is TGTGCCAGCAGTTTTGACGGGCGGGTCGAGCAGTACTTC. Translated, it gives CASSFDGRVEQYF.

V gene TRBV6-5 combines with J gene TRBJ1-1, with D possibly TRBD1 on 5 matching bases. The CDR3 contains 13 residues. Germline V CDR1 and CDR2: MNHEY, SVGAGI. The germline V and J ends were trimmed by 0 bases and 4 bases, with 6 bases remaining between them. The chain's CDR3 is CASSYSGATEAFF. Written as DNA, the CDR3 is TGTGCCAGCAGTTACTCAGGGGCCACTGAAGCTTTCTTT.

This sequence joins TRBV11-2 and TRBJ2-7; tentatively, D is TRBD1 (5 bases). The V end lost 5 bases, the J end lost 7 bases, and 9 bases lay between the germline ends. The CDR3 has 11 residues. Germline V lookup: CDR1 SGHAT, CDR2 FQNNGV. In DNA, the CDR3 is TGTGCCAGCAGCCTCGACAGTGAGCAGTACTTC. Its translation is CASSLDSEQYF.

The rearrangement uses TRBV5-8 and TRBJ1-3; a weak D match, TRBD1 (5 bases). This CDR3 region has 19 residues. The germline V and J ends were trimmed by 0 bases and 0 bases, with 19 bases remaining between them. CDR1 is SGHTS, CDR2 YDEGEE, per germline. Here the CDR3 reads CASSLAPGRLFFSGNTIYF. The CDR3 nucleotides are TGTGCCAGCAGCTTGGCTCCAGGGAGGCTTTTCTTCTCTGGAAACACCATATATTTT.

The V gene is TRBV29-1, the J gene TRBJ1-5, with D possibly TRBD1 on 5 matching bases. The germline V gene encodes CDR1 SQVTM and CDR2 ANQGSEA. V was pared by 4 bases and J by 4 bases, with 14 bases between. CDR3 length: 14 amino acids. The chain's CDR3 is CSVGLGAGNQPQHF. For the CDR3, the DNA is TGCAGCGTTGGGCTTGGGGCTGGGAATCAGCCCCAGCATTTT.

This chain links TRBV7-8 with TRBJ1-5, with a possible D match to TRBD1 (5 bases). The CDR3 runs 20 residues. V was cut by 2 bases and J by 4 bases, with 27 bases left in between. Germline assignment: CDR1 SGHVS and CDR2 FQNEAQ. The CDR3 bases are TGTGCCAGCAGCTTAATTGCTAGGCCTACTTACGGACACCTAAATCAGCCCCAGCATTTT. It encodes CASSLIARPTYGHLNQPQHF.

This clone has only one observation. V and J are TRBV6-5 and TRBJ2-7, with D uncertain. This CDR3 is built from 13 residues. Germline V CDR1 and CDR2: MNHEY, SVGAGI. V was shortened by 0 bases and J by 3 bases, with 6 bases between the two germline ends. CDR3 in amino acids: CASSYSARYEQYF. As DNA, the CDR3 is TGTGCCAGCAGTTACTCGGCTCGCTACGAGCAGTACTTC.

This chain uses TRBV9 with TRBJ2-7; 8 bases align to TRBD1. Germline CDR1 and CDR2: SGDLS and YYNGEE. This CDR3 is 14 amino acids long. V lost 2 bases and J lost 0; bases outside the gene matches: 1. The CDR3 here is CASSVDRASYEQYF. CDR3 nucleotides: TGTGCCAGCAGCGTGGACAGGGCCTCCTACGAGCAGTACTTC.

This chain connects TRBV4-1 to TRBJ2-1; possible D gene TRBD1, 5 bases. The CDR3 is made up of 12 amino acids. Trimming removed 6 bases at V and 8 bases at J, with 11 bases between. CDR1 and CDR2 from the germline V gene are MGHRA and YSYEKL. This chain's CDR3 is CASRGEGDEQFF. CDR3 in DNA: TGCGCCAGCAGGGGCGAAGGGGATGAGCAGTTCTTC.

The chain has TRBV19 and TRBJ2-4, with D unresolved. Deletions cut 6 bases from V and 0 bases from J, with 15 bases between. Germline-derived CDR1 and CDR2 are LNHDA and SQIVND (reference sequence). The CDR3 runs 16 residues. The CDR3 here is CASSEVMGLAKNIQYF. The DNA of the CDR3 is TGTGCCAGTAGCGAAGTAATGGGGTTAGCCAAAAACATTCAGTACTTC. The full variable domain, its missing parts supplied by reference TRBV19 and TRBJ2-4, is DGGITQSPKYLFRKEGQNVTLSCEQNLNHDAMYWYRQDPGQGLRLIYYSQIVNDFQKGDIAEGYSVSREKKESFPLTVTSAQKNPTAFYLCASSEVMGLAKNIQYFGAGTRLSVL.

The J gene is TRBJ1-5, the V gene TRBV28; no clear D. CDR1 MDHEN and CDR2 SYDVKM come from the germline V gene. CDR3 length: 12 amino acids. The V end lost 2 bases, the J end lost 7 bases, and 6 bases lay between the germline ends. The CDR3 nucleotides read TGTGCCAGCAGTTTAATGTCCCAGCCCCAGCATTTT. Translated: CASSLMSQPQHF.

V is TRBV5-8 and J is TRBJ2-7; D is possibly TRBD1 or TRBD2 (5 bases each). Germline CDR1 and CDR2: SGHTS and YDEGEE. The CDR3 loop spans 15 amino acids. V was pared by 5 bases and J by 0 bases, with 15 bases between. The DNA of the CDR3 is TGTGCCAGCAGTCAGAGGGGAATGAGCTCCTACGAGCAGTACTTC. Translation gives CASSQRGMSSYEQYF.

V usage is TRBV4-1 and J usage is TRBJ2-7, with a tentative D call TRBD2 (5 bases). Germline CDR1 reads MGHRA; CDR2 reads YSYEKL. The CDR3 is 13 residues long. V was trimmed by 5 bases and J by 5 bases, leaving 13 bases between them. The DNA for the CDR3 is TGCGCCAGCAGCGGTCGCCACGGGGACGAGCAGTACTTC. It encodes CASSGRHGDEQYF.

CDR3 in amino acids: CSVLDREYTGELFF. The CDR3 bases are TGCAGCGTATTGGACAGGGAATACACCGGGGAGCTGTTTTTT. The chain employs TRBV29-1 and TRBJ2-2, with 8 nucleotides matching TRBD1. V was clipped by 6 bases and J by 3 bases; unmatched bases: 6. The germline CDR1 and CDR2 sequences are SQVTM and ANQGSEA. The CDR3 is made up of 14 amino acids.

The chain uses TRBV9 and TRBJ2-7, with D perhaps TRBD1 or TRBD2 (7 bases each). V was cut by 2 bases and J by 7 bases, with 16 bases left in between. The CDR3 runs to 14 residues. Germline loops: CDR1 SGDLS, CDR2 YYNGEE. CDR3 amino acids: CASSVDQGGGEQYF. As DNA, the CDR3 is TGTGCCAGCAGCGTGGATCAGGGGGGAGGGGAGCAGTACTTC.

The chain couples TRBV30 to TRBJ2-7, with TRBD1 identical over 7 bases. The CDR3 length is 15 residues. Germline V gene lookup returns CDR1 GTSNPN and CDR2 SVGIG (reference sequence). The V gene end was trimmed by 1 base and the J gene end by 4 bases; junction bases not matched to a gene: 10. CDR3 in amino acids: CAWSATGWSAYEQYF. The CDR3 DNA is TGTGCCTGGAGTGCGACAGGGTGGTCGGCATACGAGCAGTACTTC.

The chain carries TRBV7-4 and TRBJ2-2; D gene unclear. The germline CDR1 and CDR2 sequences are SGHVT and SQSDAQ. The CDR3 loop spans 15 amino acids. Deletions cut 5 bases from V and 5 bases from J, with 15 bases between. DNA of the CDR3: TGTGCCAGCAGCCCCCCCCGGGCGTGGACCGGGGAGCTGTTTTTT. Its translation: CASSPPRAWTGELFF.

The V gene is TRBV7-3, the J gene TRBJ2-7, with D possibly TRBD2 on 7 matching bases. CDR3 size: 15 residues. Trimming removed 6 bases from V and 4 bases from J, with 19 bases in between. Germline V CDR1 and CDR2: SGHTA, FQGTGA. The CDR3 protein is CASSLAGGGEYEQYF. CDR3 nucleotides: TGTGCCAGCAGTCTAGCTGGCGGGGGCGAGTACGAGCAGTACTTC.

The chain carries TRBV5-1 and TRBJ1-2; D perhaps matches TRBD1 (5 bases). The V gene's germline CDR1 is SGHRS and CDR2 YFSETQ. The CDR3 totals 14 residues. V lost 0 bases and J 7 bases, leaving 13 bases between the germline ends. The CDR3 bases are TGCGCCAGCAGCTTGGAATCTTTAGGGGTTGGCTACACCTTC. It codes for CASSLESLGVGYTF.

This clone has just a few counts. The chain employs TRBV7-9 and TRBJ2-4, with 9 bases matching TRBD2. The V and J ends lost 5 bases and 6 bases, in that order; junction bases with no gene match: 5. Germline-derived CDR1 and CDR2 are SEHNR and FQNEAQ (reference sequence). The CDR3 runs 14 residues. CDR3 sequence reads: CASSAGTSLNIQYF. The CDR3 coding sequence is TGTGCCAGCAGCGCCGGGACTAGCCTAAACATTCAGTACTTC.

A few counts support this clone. The rearrangement joins TRBV4-1 to TRBJ1-1; D is unclear. CDR3 length equals 15 residues. The germline V gene has CDR1 MGHRA and CDR2 YSYEKL. The V end lost 0 bases, the J end lost 2 bases, and 10 bases lay between the germline ends. The CDR3 nucleotides are TGCGCCAGCAGCCAAGACCTGGACCTCAACACTGAAGCTTTCTTT. Translated, it gives CASSQDLDLNTEAFF.

This clone appeared a single time. The rearrangement links TRBV2 to TRBJ1-2, with 9 bases aligning to TRBD1. The CDR3 is made up of 13 amino acids. CDR1 is SNHLY, CDR2 FYNNEI, per germline. V lost 6 bases to trimming and J lost 3 bases; unmatched junction nucleotides: 2. The CDR3 reads CASSRTGDYGYTF. The CDR3 DNA follows: TGTGCCAGCAGCAGGACAGGGGACTATGGCTACACCTTC.

The chain joins TRBV6-6 to TRBJ2-3, with D possibly being TRBD1 or TRBD2 (5 bases each). Trimming took 0 bases from V and 4 from J, leaving 8 bases between them. Germline V gene data show CDR1 as MNHNY and CDR2 as SVGAGI (reference sequence). This CDR3 comprises 14 residues. In nucleotides, the CDR3 is TGTGCCAGCAGTTACTCTCGGGGCCCAGATACGCAGTATTTT. Encoded protein: CASSYSRGPDTQYF.